Presented here are 2 T cell receptor beta chains from one specimen sequenced in a study of T cell clones after liver transplantation. The repertoire was sequenced with immunoSEQ multiplex PCR; TCRdb's copy has only in-frame clones and lacks some. This table holds 65,000 to 90,000 clones, roughly 90% found once. Sequenced here: CD4+ T cells from blood, sampled before liver transplant. All receptors come from a human donor who received a liver transplant.

The rearrangement uses TRBV7-2 and TRBJ1-1; TRBD1 agrees at 7 bases. The CDR3 has 14 residues. Germline CDR1 is SGHTA and CDR2 is FQGNSA. Trimming took 1 base from V and 4 from J; bases not matched to a gene: 3. CDR3 bases: TGTGCCAGCAGCTTAGGAGGGGGCCTCACTGAAGCTTTCTTT. It yields the protein CASSLGGGLTEAFF.

The chain is built from TRBV6-1 and TRBJ1-3, with D tentatively TRBD1 (5 bases). This CDR3 is 15 amino acids long. Germline lookup yields CDR1 MNHNS and CDR2 SASEGT. The V and J ends lost 5 bases and 0 bases respectively, with 11 bases between them. CDR3 in amino acids: CASSSGHSSGNTIYF. As DNA, the CDR3 is TGTGCCAGCAGTTCCGGACATTCCTCTGGAAACACCATATATTTT.